Listed here are 2 T cell receptor beta chains from one sample, sequenced in a study of blood T cell repertoires in COVID-19. The method was immunoSEQ multiplex PCR; TCRdb's version includes in-frame clones alone and lacks a portion of them. The table records a few hundred thousand clones, roughly 90% of them present only once. The sample consisted of PBMCs or T cells enriched from blood (not recorded which). These receptors were obtained from a woman between 40 and 55 years old who had recovered from COVID-19.

The J gene is TRBJ1-5, the V gene TRBV7-2, with TRBD1 matching over 8 bases. The CDR3 spans 16 residues. CDR1 is SGHTA and CDR2 is FQGNSA in the germline V gene. The V and J ends lost 1 base and 7 bases, in that order; junction bases with no gene match: 9. CDR3 sequence reads: CASSLVAGGAGQPQHF. CDR3 DNA: TGTGCCAGCAGCTTAGTTGCAGGGGGCGCGGGCCAGCCCCAGCATTTT.

Comments on this clone: Its ends do not fully match the called genes, so a read error is possible. This same CDR3 is encoded by further DNA sequences in the sample. This chain joins TRBV7-7 and TRBJ2-7; TRBD1 matches 7 bases. There are 13 residues in the CDR3. CDR1 is SSHAT and CDR2 is FNYEAQ in the germline V gene (reference sequence). DNA for the CDR3: TGTGCTAGCAGCTTTAGACAGGGTAGCGAGCAGTACTTC. Translation gives CASSFRQGSEQYF.